These 18 T cell receptor beta chains were sequenced from one sample in a study of beta chain features in type 1 diabetes. Study findings and constraints: TCRB CDR3 length was moderately but significantly reduced in all four CD4+ subsets of Type 1 diabetes patients.

Which antigens these TCRs recognize remains unknown. Expressed TCRB transcripts were sequenced, since all the RNA that had been isolated was reverse transcribed. This table comes from immunoSEQ multiplex PCR, and its TCRdb copy is limited to in-frame clones, with some not included. This table holds a few hundred thousand clones, over 20% found once. The material sequenced was naive CD4+ T cells from blood. These receptors were collected from a woman in her 40s with type 1 diabetes.

The gene calls are TRBV29-1 and TRBJ2-3; TRBD2 aligns across 12 bases. Per germline, CDR1 SQVTM and CDR2 ANQGSEA. V lost 1 base and J lost 0; bases outside the gene matches: 2. The CDR3 is 16 amino acids. CDR3 protein: CSVEGTSGVSTDTQYF. CDR3 DNA: TGCAGCGTTGAAGGGACTAGCGGGGTCAGCACAGATACGCAGTATTTT.

CDR3 loop: CASSLTARRTDTQYF. As DNA, the CDR3 is TGTGCCAGCAGCTTAACCGCGCGCCGCACAGATACGCAGTATTTT. This chain connects TRBV7-3 to TRBJ2-3; D ambiguous. The CDR3 is 15 residues long. Germline-derived CDR1 and CDR2 are SGHTA and FQGTGA. Trimming removed 0 bases at V and 1 base at J, with 8 bases between.

The genes are TRBV4-1 and TRBJ2-5, with TRBD1 identical over 8 bases. There are 15 residues in the CDR3. V shed 4 bases and J 1 base; nucleotides not matched to a gene: 5. Per germline, CDR1 MGHRA and CDR2 YSYEKL. The CDR3 bases are TGCGCCAGCAGCCCCCGAACAGGGGGCCAAGAGACCCAGTACTTC. Its protein product is CASSPRTGGQETQYF.

This chain joins TRBV7-9 and TRBJ1-1, with 9 positions matching TRBD1. This CDR3 contains 14 residues. The ends lost 4 bases at V and 5 bases at J; junction bases unmatched: 5. From germline, CDR1 is SEHNR and CDR2 FQNEAQ (reference sequence). The DNA of the CDR3 is TGTGCCAGCAGCTATACGGGACAGGGAACTGAAGCTTTCTTT. This encodes CASSYTGQGTEAFF.

The rearrangement joins TRBV25-1 to TRBJ2-1; D may be TRBD2 (6 bases). Trimming took off 5 bases at V and 6 bases at J, with 14 bases between the two ends. CDR1 is MGHDK and CDR2 is SYGVNS in the germline V gene. This CDR3 region has 14 residues. CDR3 sequence (DNA): TGTGCCAGCAGTCAAGCGGGTCTAACCAATGAGCAGTTCTTC. This codes for CASSQAGLTNEQFF.

The chain combines TRBV5-1 with TRBJ2-3; TRBD2 agrees at 7 bases. Per germline, CDR1 SGHRS and CDR2 YFSETQ. Trimming cost V 4 bases and J 0 bases; bases outside gene matches: 11. CDR3 length: 17 amino acids. CDR3 amino acids: CASSRGSASGSTDTQYF. In DNA, the CDR3 is TGCGCCAGCAGCCGAGGATCGGCTAGCGGAAGCACAGATACGCAGTATTTT.

This clone was found a few times. J is TRBJ2-1 and V is TRBV7-9; a weak D match, TRBD2 (5 bases). This CDR3 region has 15 residues. Germline CDR1 reads SEHNR; CDR2 reads FQNEAQ (reference sequence). V dropped 5 bases and J dropped 5 bases, with 16 bases sitting between them. This CDR3 reads CASSPRVAGNNEQFF. The CDR3 DNA reads as TGTGCCAGCAGCCCACGGGTGGCGGGCAACAATGAGCAGTTCTTC.

This clone was seen only a few times. J is TRBJ2-5 and V is TRBV30; no reliable D call. Trimming shortened V by 5 bases and J by 5 bases, and 12 bases separated the two germline ends. CDR1 and CDR2 (germline): GTSNPN, SVGIG (reference sequence). The CDR3 totals 12 residues. DNA of the CDR3: TGTGCCTGGGGAGCAGCCCGCGAGACCCAGTACTTC. Amino acid sequence: CAWGAARETQYF.

Concerning this clone: The sample carries other DNA sequences with the same CDR3. The chain carries TRBV5-4 and TRBJ2-3, with 7 positions matching TRBD1. Germline values: CDR1 SGHNT, CDR2 YYREEE (reference sequence). The CDR3 sequence is 13 residues long. The junction had 3 bases not matched to a gene; V was cut back by 5 bases and J by 3 bases. CDR3 sequence: CASSSTGTDTQYF. The CDR3 bases are TGTGCCAGCAGTTCGACAGGGACAGATACGCAGTATTTT.

The chain uses TRBV29-1 and TRBJ1-2; no reliable D call. Per germline, CDR1 SQVTM and CDR2 ANQGSEA. The CDR3 contains 11 residues. Trimming took off 6 bases at V and 8 bases at J, with 13 bases between the two ends. This CDR3 is CSVGSGRGYTF. CDR3 nucleotides: TGCAGCGTGGGCTCGGGGAGAGGCTACACCTTC.

This clone has just a few counts. The J gene is TRBJ2-7, the V gene TRBV27; tentatively, D is TRBD1 (6 bases). The CDR3 covers 12 residues. Germline CDR1 reads MNHEY; CDR2 reads SMNVEV (reference sequence). The germline V and J ends were trimmed by 6 bases and 6 bases, with 12 bases remaining between them. The DNA of the CDR3 is TGTGCCAGCAGCGGTCAGGGGCGCGAGCAGTACTTC. This gives the protein CASSGQGREQYF.

This clone has just a few counts. The chain combines TRBV5-4 with TRBJ2-7, with TRBD2 as a possible D gene (5 bases). Looked up from germline, CDR1 is SGHNT and CDR2 is YYREEE (reference sequence). V shed 4 bases and J shed 3 bases, with 5 bases lying between them. This CDR3 contains 11 residues. In nucleotides, the CDR3 is TGTGCCAGCAGCCGGGACTACGAGCAGTACTTC. Translation: CASSRDYEQYF.

This clone was seen only a few times. The chain is built from TRBV5-1 and TRBJ1-2; D remains unclear. The CDR3 runs to 16 residues. Trimming shortened V by 2 bases and J by 0 bases, and 14 bases separated the two germline ends. Germline-derived CDR1 and CDR2 are SGHRS and YFSETQ. CDR3 residues: CASSLPSGESNYGYTF. The CDR3 coding sequence is TGCGCCAGCAGCTTACCGAGTGGAGAATCTAACTATGGCTACACCTTC.

In its sample, this clone was seen a few times. This sequence joins TRBV9 and TRBJ2-3, with 10 bases aligning to TRBD1. Germline loops: CDR1 SGDLS, CDR2 YYNGEE. The CDR3 runs 14 residues. J gave up 1 base and V 5 bases, and 1 base lay outside the gene matches. Here the CDR3 reads CASRGTGGTDTQYF. CDR3 DNA sequence: TGTGCCAGCAGGGGGACAGGGGGCACAGATACGCAGTATTTT.

The chain couples TRBV5-4 to TRBJ2-1; 9 bases align to TRBD2. V lost 6 bases, J lost 7 bases, and 11 bases stayed unmatched. CDR3 length: 15 residues. Germline CDR1 and CDR2: SGHNT and YYREEE (reference sequence). The CDR3 DNA follows: TGTGCCAGCACCCCTGGCGGGAGGGCCGGGAATGAGCAGTTCTTC. Translation: CASTPGGRAGNEQFF.

This clone was recorded a few times. The CDR3 here is CASLQGGTFDTQYF. CDR3 in DNA: TGTGCCAGCCTTCAGGGGGGTACTTTCGATACGCAGTATTTT. The rearrangement joins TRBV7-9 to TRBJ2-3, with D possibly being TRBD1 (7 bases). This CDR3 spans 14 amino acids. The germline V gene has CDR1 SEHNR and CDR2 FQNEAQ (reference sequence). V was clipped by 8 bases and J by 6 bases, with 18 bases between them.

This chain uses TRBV19 with TRBJ1-2, with D maybe TRBD1 (6 bases). Trimming stripped 3 bases from V and 8 bases from J, with 19 bases between. This CDR3 comprises 15 residues. Germline V CDR1 and CDR2: LNHDA, SQIVND (reference sequence). CDR3 sequence (DNA): TGTGCCAGTAGTATCGGGGTGCGGCAGGGGCTCGGCTACACCTTC. Its translation is CASSIGVRQGLGYTF.

Only a few counts were recorded for this clone. The chain uses TRBV7-2 and TRBJ1-4; TRBD1 agrees at 8 bases. CDR3 length equals 14 residues. The germline CDR1 and CDR2 sequences are SGHTA and FQGNSA. V trimming: 5 bases; J trimming: 10 bases; junction bases outside the gene matches: 9. CDR3 bases: TGTGCCAGCAGCGACAGGGGAGGAGGAGTAAAACTGTTTTTT. It translates to CASSDRGGGVKLFF.